The 14 T cell receptor beta chains in this list originate from one sample, sequenced in a study of blood T cell repertoires in COVID-19. Sequencing was performed with immunoSEQ multiplex PCR; in TCRdb, only in-frame clones are kept and a portion is missing. This sample has around 230,000 clones, with approximately 82% found just once. Sequenced sample: PBMCs or T cells enriched from blood (not recorded which). These receptors all stem from a man between 40 and 49 years old who had recovered from COVID-19.

This chain uses TRBV5-5 with TRBJ2-3; weak D call: TRBD1 (6 bases). CDR1 SGHKS and CDR2 YYEKEE come from the germline V gene (reference sequence). The CDR3 sequence is 13 residues long. Trimming stripped 7 bases from V and 9 bases from J, with 18 bases between. CDR3 protein: CASGSYRDTTQYF. DNA of the CDR3: TGTGCCAGCGGATCCTACCGGGACACCACGCAGTATTTT.

The chain employs TRBV10-1 and TRBJ2-3; D might be TRBD1 (6 bases). V shed 6 bases and J shed 1 base, with 8 bases lying between them. Germline V lookup: CDR1 WNHNN, CDR2 SYGVQD (reference sequence). CDR3 length: 13 residues. The CDR3 DNA is TGCGCCAGCAGGGCAGGGGGCACAGATACGCAGTATTTT. Protein product: CASRAGGTDTQYF.

On this clone itself: The CDR3 ends on some other residue instead of the conserved phenylalanine or tryptophan, so this is likely a read error. No DNA is shown, since the ends of the CDR3 on it are uncertain; the CDR3 is the one TCRdb lists. The V call is TRBV3-1 (or the pseudogene TRBV3-2), the J call TRBJ2-7; TRBD2, as called in the table, went unchecked against the DNA. The length of the CDR3 is 13 amino acids, counting both ends. Germline CDR1 and CDR2: LGHDT and YNNKEL (reference sequence). CDR3 residues: CASSDRLPTPLMI.

The chain uses TRBV4-1 and TRBJ2-1; 8 bases align to TRBD2. The CDR3 length is 17 residues. The junction had 15 bases not matched to a gene; V was cut back by 4 bases and J by 7 bases. CDR1 and CDR2 from the germline V gene are MGHRA and YSYEKL. The DNA for the CDR3 is TGCGCCAGCAGCCCCCCAAGAGCGGGGGAGAGGGGAAATGAGCAGTTCTTC. It yields the protein CASSPPRAGERGNEQFF.

The J gene is TRBJ2-5, the V gene TRBV27, with 12 nucleotides matching TRBD1. The CDR3 runs to 15 residues. The V gene end was trimmed by 2 bases and the J gene end by 9 bases; junction bases not matched to a gene: 7. CDR1 is MNHEY, CDR2 SMNVEV, per germline (reference sequence). This CDR3 is CASSLTGTGGRSQYF. Here the CDR3 DNA reads TGTGCCAGCAGTTTAACCGGGACAGGGGGCAGGTCCCAGTACTTC.

The chain carries TRBV5-6 and TRBJ1-2; D remains ambiguous. The CDR3 sequence is 15 residues long. From germline, CDR1 is SGHDT and CDR2 YYEEEE. V lost 2 bases and J lost 0, with 11 bases in between. CDR3 amino acids: CASSFFGGSNYGYTF. As DNA, the CDR3 is TGTGCCAGCAGCTTTTTCGGCGGATCTAACTATGGCTACACCTTC.

The chain is built from TRBV7-2 and TRBJ2-7, with a weak D call TRBD1 (6 bases). Germline lookup yields CDR1 SGHTA and CDR2 FQGNSA. V lost 2 bases, J lost 8 bases, and 19 bases lay in between. This CDR3 has 15 residues. CDR3 region: CASSLRQVNSVQQYF. DNA of the CDR3: TGTGCCAGCAGCTTACGACAGGTTAATTCGGTTCAGCAGTACTTC.

V usage is TRBV5-6 and J usage is TRBJ2-7, with D perhaps TRBD2 (6 bases). Germline loops: CDR1 SGHDT, CDR2 YYEEEE. CDR3 length: 14 residues. The V end lost 3 bases, the J end lost 0 bases, and 10 bases lay between the germline ends. The CDR3 loop reads CASSYSGGSYEQYF. CDR3 nucleotide sequence: TGTGCCAGCAGCTATAGCGGTGGCTCCTACGAGCAGTACTTC.

The chain couples TRBV5-1 to TRBJ1-1; TRBD1 is a possible D gene (6 bases). Per the germline V gene, CDR1 is SGHRS and CDR2 is YFSETQ. This CDR3 has 15 residues. V was trimmed by 3 bases and J by 0 bases, leaving 12 bases between them. The CDR3 loop is CASSYSSGVNTEAFF. The CDR3 region has the DNA TGCGCCAGCAGCTACTCCTCAGGGGTGAACACTGAAGCTTTCTTT. The full variable domain, completed using reference TRBV5-1 and TRBJ1-1, is KAGVTQTPRYLIKTRGQQVTLSCSPISGHRSVSWYQQTPGQGLQFLFEYFSETQRNKGNFPGRFSGRQFSNSRSEMNVSTLELGDSALYLCASSYSSGVNTEAFFGQGTRLTVV.

The gene calls are TRBV9 and TRBJ1-6, with TRBD1 as a possible D gene (5 bases). CDR3 length: 15 residues. CDR1 is SGDLS, CDR2 YYNGEE, per germline. Trimming took 0 bases from V and 12 from J, leaving 16 bases between them. As DNA, the CDR3 is TGTGCCAGCAGCGTAGGGGGCCCTCTAGATCTACCCCTCCACTTT. Amino acid sequence: CASSVGGPLDLPLHF.

The chain carries TRBV7-3 and TRBJ2-3; D may be TRBD2 (6 bases). Trimming took 5 bases from V and 1 from J, leaving 10 bases between them. CDR1 is SGHTA, CDR2 FQGTGA, per germline. The CDR3 spans 14 residues. The chain's CDR3 is CASSTSGGTDTQYF. In DNA form, the CDR3 reads TGTGCCAGCAGCACCTCGGGGGGCACAGATACGCAGTATTTT.

This chain uses TRBV20-1 with TRBJ2-5, with a weak D call TRBD2 (5 bases). In germline, CDR1 is DFQATT, CDR2 SNEGSKA (reference sequence). The CDR3 is 14 amino acids. The ends were cut back, 3 bases at V and 4 bases at J, with 15 bases in the middle. CDR3 region: CSASPAGAGETQYF. DNA for the CDR3: TGCAGTGCTAGTCCGGCGGGCGCCGGAGAGACCCAGTACTTC.

CDR3 bases: TGCGCCAGCAGCGCGGGACAGGGGCCATCGTGGGAGCAGTACTTC. This encodes CASSAGQGPSWEQYF. This sequence joins TRBV5-1 and TRBJ2-7; 10 bases are shared with TRBD1. The V gene end was trimmed by 4 bases and the J gene end by 7 bases; junction bases not matched to a gene: 11. Germline CDR1 reads SGHRS; CDR2 reads YFSETQ. The length of the CDR3 is 15 residues. Full variable domain (outside the CDR3, taken from reference TRBV5-1 and TRBJ2-7): KAGVTQTPRYLIKTRGQQVTLSCSPISGHRSVSWYQQTPGQGLQFLFEYFSETQRNKGNFPGRFSGRQFSNSRSEMNVSTLELGDSALYLCASSAGQGPSWEQYFGPGTRLTVT.

This sequence joins TRBV7-9 and TRBJ1-2; 9 nucleotides match TRBD1. The CDR3 totals 17 residues. Trimming removed 5 bases from V and 4 bases from J; junction bases left unmatched: 14. In germline, CDR1 is SEHNR, CDR2 FQNEAQ (reference sequence). CDR3: CASSRTGGPNSVYGYTF. The CDR3 region has the DNA TGTGCCAGCAGCAGAACAGGGGGCCCAAATTCTGTCTATGGCTACACCTTC.